There are a few counts of the clone carrying this T cell receptor (beta chain). These data come from a study of T-cell reconstitution after alpha-beta-depleted transplantation in children. Library preparation (for TCRbeta) was performed with unique molecular identifiers. In TCRdb, the PCR reads were re-called with MiXCR into one record per CDR3 protein. Of some 440,000 distinct CDR3 sequences listed, under 20% were seen once; the top ten hold under 30%. With V trimmed by 7 bases and J by 2 bases, 19 bases remained unmatched. Germline V lookup: CDR1 MNHNS, CDR2 SASEGT. The CDR3 contains 18 residues. The clonotype was recovered from a boy in the first two years of life who had a stem cell transplant for Wiskott-Aldrich syndrome, so the T cells may come from the graft donor. V is TRBV6-1 and J is TRBJ2-5, with TRBD1 matching 7 bases. Sequenced material: PBMCs, mostly from graft donor cells, taken 360 days after TCRalphabeta/CD19-depleted stem cell transplant. The CDR3 loop reads CASTLVAGRTGTQETQYF. In DNA form, the CDR3 reads TGTGCCAGCACCCTAGTTGCGGGTAGGACAGGAACTCAAGAGACCCAGTACTTC.